This passage covers 31 T cell receptor beta chains from one sample sequenced in a study of blood T cells in healthy people across ages. Through a sample-barcoded 5' primer and a J-beta primer mix, a second PCR was run for roughly 6 to 12 cycles. One entry per CDR3 protein results from TCRdb running MiXCR on the 5' RACE reads. The sample consists of about 1,400,000 distinct CDR3 sequences, approximately 40% of them appearing once. Source material: blood. The source of these receptors is a woman between 18 and 30 years old in good health.

This rearrangement joins TRBV13 to TRBJ2-3; TRBD2 might be the D (5 bases). Per the germline V gene, CDR1 is PRHDT and CDR2 is FYEKMQ (reference sequence). CDR3 size: 16 residues. The V gene lost 2 bases and the J gene lost 1 base, with 13 bases spanning the gap. CDR3 region: CASSLRGKWGTDTQYF. As DNA, the CDR3 is TGTGCCAGCAGCTTACGAGGGAAGTGGGGCACAGATACGCAGTATTTT. The entire variable domain, with the rest obtained from reference TRBV13 and TRBJ2-3, is as follows: AAGVIQSPRHLIKEKRETATLKCYPIPRHDTVYWYQQGPGQDPQFLISFYEKMQSDKGSIPDRFSAQQFSDYHSELNMSSLELGDSALYFCASSLRGKWGTDTQYFGPGTRLTVL.

V and J are TRBV28 and TRBJ2-7; D is undetermined. The CDR3 runs to 11 residues. The V gene's germline CDR1 is MDHEN and CDR2 SYDVKM. With 7 bases removed from V and 4 bases from J, the gap between germline ends came to 8 bases. The CDR3 DNA sequence: TGTGCCAGCACGAACGCGTACGAGCAGTACTTC. Its protein product is CASTNAYEQYF. The complete variable domain, with remaining parts taken from reference TRBV28 and TRBJ2-7, reads DVKVTQSSRYLVKRTGEKVFLECVQDMDHENMFWYRQDPGLGLRLIYFSYDVKMKEKGDIPEGYSVSREKKERFSLILESASTNQTSMYLCASTNAYEQYFGPGTRLTVT.

The V call is TRBV5-6, the J call TRBJ2-1, with TRBD1 matching over 7 bases. The germline V gene has CDR1 SGHDT and CDR2 YYEEEE. After removal of 4 bases from V and 1 base from J, the junction contained 8 bases not matched to a gene. The CDR3 sequence is 16 residues long. Here the CDR3 reads CASSKTGSRSYNEQFF. The CDR3 nucleotides read TGTGCCAGCAGCAAGACAGGGAGTAGATCCTACAATGAGCAGTTCTTC. Combining the CDR3 with reference TRBV5-6 and TRBJ2-1 gives the whole variable domain DAGVTQSPTHLIKTRGQQVTLRCSPKSGHDTVSWYQQALGQGPQFIFQYYEEEERQRGNFPDRFSGHQFPNYSSELNVNALLLGDSALYLCASSKTGSRSYNEQFFGPGTRLTVL.

The chain is built from TRBV14 and TRBJ1-6, with unresolved D. Trimming removed 0 bases at V and 2 bases at J, with 11 bases between. CDR1 SGHDN and CDR2 FVKESK come from the germline V gene. This CDR3 spans 17 amino acids. In nucleotides, the CDR3 is TGTGCCAGCAGCCAAGATCGACTGCAGCCCTATAATTCACCCCTCCACTTT. Protein: CASSQDRLQPYNSPLHF.

This clonotype was recorded a few times. The chain carries TRBV3-1 and TRBJ1-1; tentative D call: TRBD1 (6 bases). Germline CDR1 is LGHDT and CDR2 is YNNKEL (reference sequence). The CDR3 has 15 residues. Trimming cost V 3 bases and J 1 base, with 12 bases left between them. The CDR3 spells CASSQWGAQNTEAFF. In nucleotides, the CDR3 is TGTGCCAGCAGCCAGTGGGGGGCCCAGAACACTGAAGCTTTCTTT.

This clonotype showed up just a few times. The chain joins TRBV9 to TRBJ2-7; weak D call: TRBD1 (6 bases). CDR1 and CDR2 (germline): SGDLS, YYNGEE. V shed 2 bases and J shed 3 bases, with 12 bases lying between them. The CDR3 has 14 amino acids. This CDR3 is CASSVAGENYEQYF. The DNA of the CDR3 is TGTGCCAGCAGCGTCGCAGGGGAAAACTACGAGCAGTACTTC.

V gene TRBV7-2 combines with J gene TRBJ2-1, with TRBD1 matching over 7 bases. V trimming: 5 bases; J trimming: 6 bases; junction bases outside the gene matches: 7. CDR3 length: 14 amino acids. Germline V gene sequence: CDR1 SGHTA, CDR2 FQGNSA. DNA of the CDR3: TGTGCCAGCAGCCAAAGCCACAGGGGCAATGAGCAGTTCTTC. It is translated as CASSQSHRGNEQFF.

The V call is TRBV29-1, the J call TRBJ2-4, with D perhaps matching TRBD1 (6 bases). The CDR3 contains 13 residues. V was shortened by 7 bases and J by 3 bases, with 13 bases between the two germline ends. Germline V gene sequence: CDR1 SQVTM, CDR2 ANQGSEA. The CDR3 loop is CSGLQGDKNIQYF. The CDR3 nucleotides read TGCAGCGGTTTACAGGGAGACAAAAACATTCAGTACTTC.

This clonotype has just a few counts. V and J are TRBV12-3 or TRBV12-4 and TRBJ2-7; 7 positions agree with TRBD1. This CDR3 spans 14 amino acids. After removal of 5 bases from V and 3 bases from J, the junction contained 7 bases not matched to a gene. CDR3 residues: CASSLQGGDYEQYF. The CDR3 bases are TGTGCCAGCAGTCTCCAAGGGGGCGACTACGAGCAGTACTTC.

J is TRBJ2-4 and V is TRBV19; possibly TRBD1 for D (6 bases). The J call could be wrong; TRBJ2-7 is a better fit for the DNA end. The CDR3 has 14 amino acids. Germline values: CDR1 LNHDA, CDR2 SQIVND (reference sequence). CDR3 nucleotides: TGTGCCCCGGAGTCGGACAGACGGTACTACGAGCAGTACTTC. Its protein is CAPESDRRYYEQYF.

At least ten counts were recorded for this clonotype. The gene calls are TRBV12-3 or TRBV12-4 and TRBJ2-5; unclear D gene. The CDR3 has 14 amino acids. V lost 6 bases to trimming and J lost 2 bases, with 13 bases between them. The CDR3 protein is CASRELGLQETQYF. The CDR3 nucleotides are TGTGCCAGCAGAGAACTCGGATTACAAGAGACCCAGTACTTC.

The J gene is TRBJ2-1, the V gene TRBV18, with D perhaps TRBD1 (5 bases). V was shortened by 1 base and J by 6 bases, with 16 bases between the two germline ends. CDR3 length: 16 amino acids. The V gene's germline CDR1 is KGHSH and CDR2 LQKENI. The DNA for the CDR3 is TGTGCCAGCTCACCACTCGCGCAGGGTTCGGGCAATGAGCAGTTCTTC. This codes for CASSPLAQGSGNEQFF.

About this clonotype itself: Given a much more abundant clone one base away, this may be a read error. The chain couples TRBV7-3 to TRBJ2-1; possibly TRBD2 for D (5 bases). Germline values: CDR1 SGHTA, CDR2 FQGTGA. V gave up 3 bases and J gave up 10 bases, with 19 bases separating them. The CDR3 spans 15 residues. This chain's CDR3 is CASSLGSGSSYEQFF. CDR3 nucleotide sequence: TGTGCCAGCAGCTTGGGGAGCGGCAGCTCCTACGAGCAGTTCTTC.

This clonotype turned up a few times. The V gene is TRBV4-1, the J gene TRBJ2-1; D is unclear. V dropped 0 bases and J dropped 8 bases, with 8 bases sitting between them. Germline CDR1 is MGHRA and CDR2 is YSYEKL. The CDR3 runs to 13 residues. The CDR3 DNA reads TGCGCCAGCAGCCAAGATTTGGGTTATGAGCAGTTCTTC. It codes for CASSQDLGYEQFF.

This clonotype appeared a few times. V usage is TRBV28 and J usage is TRBJ1-6; no firm D call. Germline V gene data show CDR1 as MDHEN and CDR2 as SYDVKM. V was clipped by 5 bases and J by 9 bases, with 11 bases between them. The CDR3 is made up of 13 amino acids. CDR3 residues: CASSLGRLSPLHF. Here the CDR3 DNA reads TGTGCCAGCAGTCTCGGAAGGCTTTCACCCCTCCACTTT.

This clonotype was detected only a few times. Here the CDR3 reads CSVEEGGGDEKLFF. The CDR3 nucleotides read TGCAGCGTTGAAGAGGGCGGGGGCGATGAAAAACTGTTTTTT. The J gene is TRBJ1-4, the V gene TRBV29-1; a possible D gene is TRBD1 (6 bases). Looked up from germline, CDR1 is SQVTM and CDR2 is ANQGSEA. The V gene lost 0 bases and the J gene lost 6 bases, with 11 bases spanning the gap. The CDR3 spans 14 residues.

CDR3 DNA sequence: TGCGCCAGCAGCTTTGACGGGGGTGTCCCTAGCACAGATACGCAGTATTTT. Its translation is CASSFDGGVPSTDTQYF. This sequence joins TRBV5-1 and TRBJ2-3, with D possibly TRBD2 on 6 matching bases. Germline CDR1 is SGHRS and CDR2 is YFSETQ. The CDR3 extends over 17 amino acids. Trimming pared 2 bases from V and 0 bases from J, leaving 16 bases between. Full variable domain (remainder filled in from reference TRBV5-1 and TRBJ2-3): KAGVTQTPRYLIKTRGQQVTLSCSPISGHRSVSWYQQTPGQGLQFLFEYFSETQRNKGNFPGRFSGRQFSNSRSEMNVSTLELGDSALYLCASSFDGGVPSTDTQYFGPGTRLTVL.

This chain uses TRBV3-1 with TRBJ1-2; 10 bases are a match to TRBD1. With 4 bases clipped from V and 6 bases from J, the junction kept 5 bases outside the gene matches. Germline V gives CDR1 LGHDT, CDR2 YNNKEL (reference sequence). The CDR3 is 14 residues long. CDR3 bases: TGTGCCAGCAGCCCTCGGACAGGGGGAGATGGCTACACCTTC. Protein product: CASSPRTGGDGYTF.

This clonotype was seen more than once but under ten times. The chain employs TRBV20-1 and TRBJ1-2, with 10 bases fitting TRBD1. Germline V gene sequence: CDR1 DFQATT, CDR2 SNEGSKA (reference sequence). The CDR3 length is 14 residues. V was pared by 3 bases and J by 4 bases, with 5 bases of the junction left unmatched. CDR3 residues: CSARSRDRGYGYTF. CDR3 coding DNA: TGCAGTGCTAGGTCTCGGGACAGGGGCTATGGCTACACCTTC.

This rearrangement joins TRBV4-1 to TRBJ2-5; D gene unclear. The V end lost 1 base, the J end lost 5 bases, and 11 bases lay between the germline ends. This CDR3 has 14 amino acids. Germline V gives CDR1 MGHRA, CDR2 YSYEKL. CDR3 residues: CASSQVGSTETQYF. The CDR3 nucleotides read TGCGCCAGCAGCCAAGTGGGTAGTACGGAGACCCAGTACTTC.

The chain employs TRBV28 and TRBJ2-1, with 13 positions matching TRBD2. V shed 1 base and J 5 bases; nucleotides not matched to a gene: 17. Germline V lookup: CDR1 MDHEN, CDR2 SYDVKM. The CDR3 totals 21 residues. This CDR3 is CASSLYHPLAGGPGGNNEQFF. In nucleotides, the CDR3 is TGTGCCAGCAGTTTATACCACCCACTAGCGGGGGGGCCAGGAGGGAACAATGAGCAGTTCTTC.

This clonotype occurred a few times. The J gene is TRBJ2-1, the V gene TRBV7-2; a weak D match, TRBD1 (6 bases). The ends were cut back, 1 base at V and 15 bases at J, with 13 bases in the middle. This CDR3 has 12 residues. Per the germline V gene, CDR1 is SGHTA and CDR2 is FQGNSA. CDR3 coding DNA: TGTGCCAGCAGCTTAGGTTACAGGGCGCCGTTCTTC. As protein: CASSLGYRAPFF.

This clonotype was counted a few times. The rearrangement uses TRBV21-1 and TRBJ2-6; TRBD1 is the table's D call and was not checked against the DNA. TRBV21-1 is described as a pseudogene. The CDR3 sequence is 22 residues long. The CDR3 DNA is TGTGCCAGCAGCAAATTCTTCAGCCCAGGACGGATCAAGAGCTCTGGGGCCAACGTCCTGACTTTC. This translates into CASSKFFSPGRIKSSGANVLTF.

The gene calls are TRBV5-5 and TRBJ2-3, with unresolved D. Germline CDR1 is SGHKS and CDR2 is YYEKEE (reference sequence). The V gene lost 2 bases and the J gene lost 0 bases, with 16 bases spanning the gap. The CDR3 is made up of 17 amino acids. The CDR3 region has the DNA TGTGCCAGCAGCTTTAATCCTCTCGGGCCCAGCACAGATACGCAGTATTTT. Its protein product is CASSFNPLGPSTDTQYF.

The DNA of the CDR3 is TGTGCCAGCAGCCATAGCCTGGGTGGCTATGGCTACACCTTC. Its translation is CASSHSLGGYGYTF. The rearrangement uses TRBV7-2 and TRBJ1-2; D is uncertain. The CDR3 totals 14 residues. Germline CDR1 SGHTA, CDR2 FQGNSA. V was pared by 5 bases and J by 4 bases, with 14 bases between.

The CDR3 reads CASTTPAGLYGYTF. Written as DNA, the CDR3 is TGTGCCAGCACTACCCCGGCAGGTCTTTATGGCTACACCTTC. This rearrangement joins TRBV7-9 to TRBJ1-2; D unclear. The CDR3 loop spans 14 amino acids. The V gene's germline CDR1 is SEHNR and CDR2 FQNEAQ (reference sequence). With 7 bases removed from V and 5 bases from J, the gap between germline ends came to 17 bases.

V and J are TRBV2 and TRBJ1-3, with a tentative D call TRBD1 (5 bases). Germline V gene data show CDR1 as SNHLY and CDR2 as FYNNEI. The V end was cut by 10 bases, the J end by 3 bases, with 19 bases between. The CDR3 totals 15 residues. The CDR3: CATLGVIRLGNTIYF. Here the CDR3 DNA reads TGTGCCACTTTGGGGGTCATCCGACTTGGAAACACCATATATTTT.

This clonotype was detected a few times. This chain links TRBV29-1 with TRBJ1-1; 10 nucleotides align to TRBD1. This CDR3 comprises 12 residues. V trimming: 6 bases; J trimming: 7 bases; junction bases outside the gene matches: 5. Germline lookup yields CDR1 SQVTM and CDR2 ANQGSEA. The CDR3: CSVGQGVGEAFF. The CDR3 coding sequence is TGCAGCGTCGGACAGGGGGTTGGTGAAGCTTTCTTT.

This CDR3 is CASSQTYSVGGGDEQFF. Here the CDR3 DNA reads TGTGCCAGCAGCCAAACCTATAGCGTGGGAGGGGGGGATGAGCAGTTCTTC. V and J are TRBV4-2 and TRBJ2-1, with a possible D match to TRBD2 (7 bases). Trimming took 2 bases from V and 8 from J, leaving 22 bases between them. CDR1 and CDR2 (germline): LGHNA, YNFKEQ. The CDR3 has 17 amino acids.

V is TRBV28 and J is TRBJ1-1, with D possibly being TRBD1 (6 bases). Trimming removed 6 bases from V and 1 base from J, with 18 bases in between. Germline CDR1 and CDR2: MDHEN and SYDVKM. This CDR3 is 16 amino acids long. The CDR3 DNA sequence: TGTGCCAGCAGCCTCGGGGGGGGGCTAGGGAACACTGAAGCTTTCTTT. This sequence encodes CASSLGGGLGNTEAFF. Based on the CDR3 plus reference TRBV28 and TRBJ1-1, the full variable domain is DVKVTQSSRYLVKRTGEKVFLECVQDMDHENMFWYRQDPGLGLRLIYFSYDVKMKEKGDIPEGYSVSREKKERFSLILESASTNQTSMYLCASSLGGGLGNTEAFFGQGTRLTVV.

This clonotype was recorded a few times. The genes are TRBV24-1 and TRBJ2-3; D is uncertain. Germline lookup yields CDR1 KGHDR and CDR2 SFDVKD. The CDR3 contains 16 residues. V was shortened by 0 bases and J by 0 bases, with 9 bases between the two germline ends. In DNA form, the CDR3 reads TGTGCCACCAGTGATTTGGCGGCACCTAGCACAGATACGCAGTATTTT. Translating gives CATSDLAAPSTDTQYF.